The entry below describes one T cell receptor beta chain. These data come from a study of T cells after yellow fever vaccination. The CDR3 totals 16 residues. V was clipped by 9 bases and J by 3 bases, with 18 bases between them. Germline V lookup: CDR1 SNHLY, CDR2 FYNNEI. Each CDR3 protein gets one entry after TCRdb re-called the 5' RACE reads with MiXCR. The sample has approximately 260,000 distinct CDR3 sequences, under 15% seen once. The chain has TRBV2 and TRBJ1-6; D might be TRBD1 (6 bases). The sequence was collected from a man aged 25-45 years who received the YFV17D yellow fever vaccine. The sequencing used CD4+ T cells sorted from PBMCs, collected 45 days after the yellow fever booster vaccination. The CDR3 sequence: CASGLEGQIYNSPLHF. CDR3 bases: TGTGCCAGTGGATTGGAGGGACAAATCTATAATTCACCCCTCCACTTT. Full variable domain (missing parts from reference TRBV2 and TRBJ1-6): EPEVTQTPSHQVTQMGQEVILRCVPISNHLYFYWYRQILGQKVEFLVSFYNNEISEKSEIFDDQFSVERPDGSNFTLKIRSTKLEDSAMYFCASGLEGQIYNSPLHFGNGTRLTVT.